This passage covers 17 T cell receptor beta chains from one sample sequenced in a study of Ad26.COV2.S vaccination and SARS-CoV-2 variants. The protocol was immunoSEQ multiplex PCR, while the TCRdb copy is restricted to in-frame clones and leaves out a portion. The sample contains about 680,000 clones, roughly 90% of which appear only once. The treatment denotes: roughly 18 received Ad26.COV2.S at low or high dose, single or two shots; five or six received placebo; per-sample allocation not given. Material that was analyzed had been drawn on day 63 after the first vaccine or placebo injection. The specimen was peripheral blood, collected in a trial of Ad26.COV2.S vaccine versus placebo. These receptors originate from a person between 18 and 65 years old who received the Ad26.COV2.S COVID-19 vaccine or a placebo.

V and J are TRBV24-1 and TRBJ1-2; TRBD1 agrees at 8 bases. This CDR3 comprises 14 residues. In germline, CDR1 is KGHDR, CDR2 SFDVKD. Trimming at V came to 4 bases and at J to 6 bases, leaving 6 bases not matched to a gene. The CDR3 reads CATSDPGQGDGYTF. In DNA form, the CDR3 reads TGTGCCACCAGTGACCCCGGACAGGGAGATGGCTACACCTTC.

The chain is built from TRBV19 and TRBJ2-7, with TRBD1 matching over 7 bases. The length of the CDR3 is 14 residues. Per germline, CDR1 LNHDA and CDR2 SQIVND (reference sequence). J gave up 2 bases and V 2 bases, and 3 bases lay outside the gene matches. The CDR3, as DNA: TGTGCCAGTAGTATAATGCAGGGGGCCTACGAGCAGTACTTC. Protein: CASSIMQGAYEQYF.

The chain uses TRBV11-2 and TRBJ2-2; 11 bases line up with TRBD2. Germline V gene sequence: CDR1 SGHAT, CDR2 FQNNGV. The junction had 8 bases not matched to a gene; V was cut back by 6 bases and J by 5 bases. The CDR3 loop spans 16 amino acids. CDR3 nucleotide sequence: TGTGCCAGCAGAATCCTAGCGGGGGGCATTACCGGGGAGCTGTTTTTT. Amino acid sequence: CASRILAGGITGELFF.

This chain links TRBV6-1 with TRBJ1-2, with D possibly TRBD1 on 6 matching bases. V gave up 3 bases and J gave up 3 bases, with 20 bases separating them. The CDR3 contains 17 residues. Germline CDR1 reads MNHNS; CDR2 reads SASEGT. CDR3 amino acids: CASSDHRVNRADYGYTF. CDR3 DNA: TGTGCCAGCAGTGATCACAGGGTCAACAGGGCAGACTATGGCTACACCTTC.

The rearrangement links TRBV4-3 to TRBJ1-2, with D tentatively TRBD1 (6 bases). Germline CDR1 and CDR2: LGHNA and YSLEER. The V end lost 5 bases, the J end lost 4 bases, and 23 bases lay between the germline ends. This CDR3 contains 17 residues. CDR3 region: CASSSPHTQGQVYGYTF. The CDR3 region has the DNA TGCGCCAGCAGCTCACCGCACACACAGGGCCAAGTCTATGGCTACACCTTC.

The rearrangement uses TRBV7-9 and TRBJ2-7; 12 nucleotides match TRBD2. Germline loops: CDR1 SEHNR, CDR2 FQNEAQ (reference sequence). The CDR3 is 16 residues long. The J segment lost 3 bases and the V segment lost 5 bases, leaving 8 bases of the junction unmatched. The CDR3: CASSHPQLAGGYEQYF. CDR3 in DNA: TGTGCCAGCAGCCACCCCCAACTAGCGGGAGGCTACGAGCAGTACTTC.

The chain links TRBV7-2 to TRBJ2-2; D is undetermined. Trimming left V 5 bases short and J 5 bases short, with 9 bases between. The CDR3 length is 13 residues. From germline, CDR1 is SGHTA and CDR2 FQGNSA. As DNA, the CDR3 is TGTGCCAGCAGCCCTTTATTAACCGGGGAGCTGTTTTTT. This codes for CASSPLLTGELFF.

The chain uses TRBV7-6 and TRBJ2-2, with a tentative D call TRBD2 (6 bases). Trimming took off 3 bases at V and 1 base at J, with 9 bases between the two ends. The V gene's germline CDR1 is SGHVS and CDR2 FNYEAQ. CDR3 length: 15 residues. CDR3 coding DNA: TGTGCCAGCAGCTTGGTTAGCGGGAACACCGGGGAGCTGTTTTTT. Protein product: CASSLVSGNTGELFF.

The gene calls are TRBV3-1 (or the pseudogene TRBV3-2) and TRBJ2-3, with 9 bases lining up with TRBD2. With 4 bases clipped from V and 3 bases from J, the junction kept 8 bases outside the gene matches. This CDR3 has 16 amino acids. Germline V gives CDR1 LGHDT, CDR2 YNNKEL (reference sequence). CDR3 residues: CASSRGLAQSTDTQYF. CDR3 DNA sequence: TGTGCCAGCAGCCGGGGACTAGCCCAATCGACAGATACGCAGTATTTT.

The chain has TRBV6-5 and TRBJ2-6; D remains ambiguous. Per germline, CDR1 MNHEY and CDR2 SVGAGI. This CDR3 has 13 residues. Trimming left V 8 bases short and J 2 bases short, with 7 bases between. As DNA, the CDR3 is TGTGCCAGCGGGGTAGCTGGGGCCAACGTCCTGACTTTC. It encodes CASGVAGANVLTF.

The J gene is TRBJ2-3, the V gene TRBV5-1; weak D call: TRBD2 (6 bases). In germline, CDR1 is SGHRS, CDR2 YFSETQ. The CDR3 covers 12 residues. The V end lost 4 bases, the J end lost 10 bases, and 13 bases lay between the germline ends. The CDR3 here is CASSPGGVPQYF. CDR3 sequence (DNA): TGCGCCAGCAGCCCAGGCGGGGTTCCGCAGTATTTT.

V gene TRBV4-1 combines with J gene TRBJ1-4; no firm D call. V was pared by 4 bases and J by 4 bases, with 13 bases between. CDR3 length equals 15 residues. CDR1 is MGHRA and CDR2 is YSYEKL in the germline V gene. As DNA, the CDR3 is TGCGCCAGCAGCCGGACGCCACGATTTAATGAAAAACTGTTTTTT. Protein product: CASSRTPRFNEKLFF.

The rearrangement joins TRBV20-1 to TRBJ2-4, with D possibly TRBD2 on 5 matching bases. This CDR3 has 15 residues. V gave up 3 bases and J gave up 0 bases, with 12 bases separating them. CDR1 is DFQATT, CDR2 SNEGSKA, per germline (reference sequence). CDR3 in amino acids: CSASKGELAKNIQYF. CDR3 bases: TGCAGTGCTAGTAAGGGAGAGTTAGCCAAAAACATTCAGTACTTC.

This clone was counted between two and nine times. The rearrangement joins TRBV29-1 to TRBJ2-7; D call uncertain. The CDR3 length is 15 residues. CDR1 SQVTM and CDR2 ANQGSEA come from the germline V gene. V was pared by 4 bases and J by 6 bases, with 22 bases between. CDR3 amino acids: CSVAPRWADSSEQYF. CDR3 sequence (DNA): TGCAGCGTTGCCCCCCGTTGGGCAGACTCTAGCGAGCAGTACTTC.

The rearrangement joins TRBV12-3 or TRBV12-4 to TRBJ2-2; D is uncertain. Trimming took 6 bases from V and 1 from J, leaving 6 bases between them. This CDR3 spans 13 amino acids. CDR3 nucleotide sequence: TGTGCCAGCAGGAGTCAGAACACCGGGGAGCTGTTTTTT. Its protein is CASRSQNTGELFF.

This chain uses TRBV6-2 or TRBV6-3 with TRBJ2-5, with D unclear. The CDR3 has 14 residues. The V end lost 0 bases, the J end lost 4 bases, and 9 bases lay between the germline ends. CDR1 and CDR2 (germline): MNHEY, SVGEGT. CDR3 protein: CASSYSPLPETQYF. CDR3 nucleotides: TGTGCCAGCAGTTACTCGCCCCTTCCAGAGACCCAGTACTTC.

The chain has TRBV6-5 and TRBJ2-1; TRBD2 matches at 8 bases. Trimming took 4 bases from V and 9 from J; bases not matched to a gene: 11. The CDR3 has 15 amino acids. Germline loops: CDR1 MNHEY, CDR2 SVGAGI. The CDR3 is CASSSLAARFGEQFF. The CDR3 DNA follows: TGTGCCAGCAGTTCACTAGCGGCCAGGTTTGGTGAGCAGTTCTTC.